The present T cell receptor (beta chain) was sequenced within a study of blood T cell repertoires in COVID-19. Across the study: Whether acute or convalescent, the COVID-19 samples came from the United States, Italy and Spain. T cells, B-cell-depleted T cells, or PBMCs provided the cDNA or gDNA that served as material.

Only in-frame clones appear in the TCRdb table, and some are missing; sequencing was by immunoSEQ multiplex PCR. The sample lists under 250,000 clones; 80% to 85% were seen once. Germline CDR1 reads ENHRY; CDR2 reads SYGVKD. V was trimmed by 2 bases and J by 6 bases, leaving 19 bases between them. CDR3 length equals 16 residues. The clonotype was recovered from a woman in her thirties who had recovered from COVID-19. Specimen: peripheral blood. The rearrangement joins TRBV10-3 to TRBJ1-1, with D possibly TRBD1 on 5 matching bases. CDR3 protein: CAISETAGYHPSEAFF. CDR3 sequence (DNA): TGTGCCATCAGTGAGACCGCAGGGTACCATCCCTCTGAAGCTTTCTTT.